This passage covers 11 T cell receptor beta chains from one sample sequenced in a study of blood T cell repertoires in COVID-19. The assay was immunoSEQ multiplex PCR, and TCRdb's table has in-frame clones only and misses some. Counted here are 230,000 or so clones, roughly 88% occurring once; the ten biggest clones make up approximately 15%. What was sequenced was PBMCs or T cells enriched from blood (not recorded which). These receptor sequences come from a woman aged 45 to 65 with acute COVID-19.

The V and J genes are TRBV27 and TRBJ1-1, with D possibly TRBD1 on 6 matching bases. This CDR3 has 14 residues. Between the trimmed V and J ends, which lost 5 bases and 1 base, there was a span of 11 bases. Germline V gives CDR1 MNHEY, CDR2 SMNVEV (reference sequence). Here the CDR3 DNA reads TGTGCCAGCAGTAGACCGGGACAGAACACTGAAGCTTTCTTT. Translated: CASSRPGQNTEAFF.

This rearrangement joins TRBV5-1 to TRBJ1-4; no clear D gene. V was trimmed by 0 bases and J by 8 bases, leaving 14 bases between them. CDR3 length equals 15 residues. Germline values: CDR1 SGHRS, CDR2 YFSETQ. CDR3 residues: CASSLGMGYREKLFF. CDR3 in DNA: TGCGCCAGCAGCTTGGGGATGGGCTATCGGGAAAAACTGTTTTTT.

This rearrangement joins TRBV19 to TRBJ1-3; tentatively, D is TRBD1 (6 bases). The germline V gene has CDR1 LNHDA and CDR2 SQIVND (reference sequence). The length of the CDR3 is 18 residues. V lost 3 bases and J 2 bases, leaving 20 bases between the germline ends. DNA of the CDR3: TGTGCCAGTAGTATGAACGGTATCGGCAGGGGAACTGGAAACACCATATATTTT. Protein sequence: CASSMNGIGRGTGNTIYF.

This rearrangement joins TRBV18 to TRBJ2-1, with 9 bases fitting TRBD1. The CDR3 has 14 amino acids. The trim removed 2 bases at V and 8 bases at J, leaving 4 bases unmatched. Germline V gives CDR1 KGHSH, CDR2 LQKENI. CDR3 loop: CASSPSTGGDEQFF. CDR3 bases: TGTGCCAGCTCACCAAGCACAGGGGGCGATGAGCAGTTCTTC.

The chain joins TRBV28 to TRBJ1-5; 8 bases map to TRBD1. The germline CDR1 and CDR2 sequences are MDHEN and SYDVKM. After removal of 4 bases from V and 0 bases from J, the junction contained 8 bases not matched to a gene. The CDR3 covers 17 residues. CDR3 DNA: TGTGCCAGCAGTTACGGTCAGGGGGCCCATAGCAATCAGCCCCAGCATTTT. Amino acid sequence: CASSYGQGAHSNQPQHF.

The CDR3: CASSQVQSETQYF. The CDR3 nucleotides are TGTGCCAGCAGCCAAGTTCAGTCGGAGACCCAGTACTTC. The chain links TRBV3-1 (or the pseudogene TRBV3-2) to TRBJ2-5; D is ambiguous. This CDR3 comprises 13 residues. The ends were cut back, 1 base at V and 5 bases at J, with 8 bases in the middle. Germline values: CDR1 LGHDT, CDR2 YNNKEL (reference sequence).

V usage is TRBV7-2 and J usage is TRBJ2-3; D is unclear. There are 13 residues in the CDR3. Germline V gene lookup returns CDR1 SGHTA and CDR2 FQGNSA. The germline V and J ends were trimmed by 6 bases and 3 bases, with 10 bases remaining between them. The CDR3 DNA follows: TGTGCCAGCAGTCCCCGTCGTACAGATACGCAGTATTTT. Protein sequence: CASSPRRTDTQYF.

The rearrangement joins TRBV18 to TRBJ1-5; D not resolved. The germline CDR1 and CDR2 sequences are KGHSH and LQKENI. The CDR3 has 14 residues. Trimming took 2 bases from V and 6 from J, leaving 11 bases between them. CDR3 in amino acids: CASSPRATGQPQHF. In DNA form, the CDR3 reads TGTGCCAGCTCACCAAGAGCTACGGGTCAGCCCCAGCATTTT. The full variable domain, rest sourced from reference TRBV18 and TRBJ1-5, is NAGVMQNPRHLVRRRGQEARLRCSPMKGHSHVYWYRQLPEEGLKFMVYLQKENIIDESGMPKERFSAEFPKEGPSILRIQQVVRGDSAAYFCASSPRATGQPQHFGDGTRLSIL.

The chain combines TRBV19 with TRBJ2-3; TRBD2 matches 13 bases. The CDR3 runs 15 residues. Trimming took 3 bases from V and 7 from J; bases not matched to a gene: 4. Germline values: CDR1 LNHDA, CDR2 SQIVND (reference sequence). CDR3 coding DNA: TGTGCCAGTAGTATCACTAGCGGGAGGGCCTATACGCAGTATTTT. Protein product: CASSITSGRAYTQYF.

The rearrangement joins TRBV30 to TRBJ1-4, with D possibly TRBD1 on 5 matching bases. CDR1 is GTSNPN and CDR2 is SVGIG in the germline V gene (reference sequence). Trimming removed 0 bases from V and 2 bases from J, with 10 bases in between. CDR3 length equals 15 residues. CDR3 in DNA: TGTGCCTGGAGTGTAAGGGGCAGGACTAATGAAAAACTGTTTTTT. It encodes CAWSVRGRTNEKLFF.

The chain employs TRBV19 and TRBJ2-2; TRBD1 matches 10 bases. CDR3 size: 15 residues. Germline V gene sequence: CDR1 LNHDA, CDR2 SQIVND (reference sequence). V lost 3 bases to trimming and J lost 8 bases; unmatched junction nucleotides: 6. CDR3 in amino acids: CASSMRQGARGELFF. The CDR3 nucleotides are TGTGCCAGTAGTATGAGACAGGGGGCGAGGGGGGAGCTGTTTTTT.